These T cell receptor beta chains were read from a single sample in a study of blood T cell repertoires in COVID-19. Only in-frame clones appear in the TCRdb table, and some are missing; sequencing was by immunoSEQ multiplex PCR. The table records just over 300,000 clones, about nine tenths of them present only once. The sequencing sample was made of peripheral blood. These receptors came from a man aged 18 to 30 with active or convalescent COVID-19. Both conserved end residues are part of each CDR3. D genes are given only for firm matches. Size values are once, few and many counts, or a class for expanded clones, and some rows have none.

>TRBJ2-3|.|TRBD2|TRBV11-2
TGTGCCAGCAGCAAGGGACTAGCCTCAGTAGATACGCAGTATTTT
CASSKGLASVDTQYF
>TRBJ2-1|.|.|TRBV5-6
TGTGCCAGCAGCTTAACCAGTTACAATGAGCAGTTCTTC
CASSLTSYNEQFF
>TRBJ1-6|.|TRBD1|TRBV19
TGTGCCAGTAGTGACAGGGGGCATTATTCACCCCTCCACTTT
CASSDRGHYSPLHF
>TRBJ1-3|once|.|TRBV27
TGTGCCAGCAGCCCTAATAGCGGGTTCTCTGGAAACACCATATATTTT
CASSPNSGFSGNTIYF
>TRBJ2-7|.|TRBD1|TRBV13
TGTGCCAGCAGCCCGCCGGGGACAGGGGGTCTCGAGCAGTACTTC
CASSPPGTGGLEQYF
>TRBJ2-4|once|TRBD1|TRBV7-8
TGTGCCAGCAGAGGGACAGGACAACATGAAAACATTCAGTACTTC
CASRGTGQHENIQYF
>TRBJ1-1|.|.|TRBV5-4
TGTGCCAGCAGCCCCGACAGGACCTACACTGAAGCTTTCTTT
CASSPDRTYTEAFF
>TRBJ2-1|.|TRBD1|TRBV7-6
TGTGCCAGCAGCTCCACCGGGACAGGGCCCTACAATGAGCAGTTCTTC
CASSSTGTGPYNEQFF
>TRBJ1-2|.|.|TRBV7-2
TGTGCCAGCAGCTTAGCGAACAGTCCTTATGGCTACACCTTC
CASSLANSPYGYTF
>TRBJ2-1|.|TRBD2|TRBV6-5
TGTGCCAGCAGAGCGGGACTAGCGATGAATGAGCAGTTCTTC
CASRAGLAMNEQFF
>TRBJ1-2|.|TRBD1|TRBV25-1
TGTGCCAGCAGTGATGGTCCGACCAGGGGGCACGGCTATGGCTACACCTTC
CASSDGPTRGHGYGYTF
>TRBJ2-1|.|TRBD1|TRBV5-8
TGTGCCAGCAGCAAAGACAGGGCTGAGCAGTTCTTC
CASSKDRAEQFF
>TRBJ1-5|many|.|TRBV15
TGTGCCACCAGCAGAGATAATCAGGGCGGTCAGCCCCAGCATTTT
CATSRDNQGGQPQHF
>TRBJ2-3|.|TRBD2|TRBV29-1
TGCAGCGTTGTGACTAGCGGACCCACAGATACGCAGTATTTT
CSVVTSGPTDTQYF